The 13 T cell receptor beta chains presented below share a single source sample, sequenced in a study of early T cells in non-severe SARS-CoV-2 infection. TCRdb ran MiXCR on the 5' RACE reads and lists one entry per CDR3 protein. Of over 25,000 distinct CDR3 sequences in the sample, about 5.7% were seen once. Sample: whole blood. These receptor sequences come from an adult who was a healthcare worker with PCR-confirmed SARS-CoV-2 infection or an uninfected control (not recorded which).

This clonotype has a handful of counts. The rearrangement uses TRBV29-1 and TRBJ2-5; D is uncertain. The CDR3 extends over 11 amino acids. V dropped 5 bases and J dropped 2 bases, with 6 bases sitting between them. Germline CDR1 is SQVTM and CDR2 is ANQGSEA. CDR3 loop: CSVSRQETQYF. DNA for the CDR3: TGCAGCGTTTCTAGACAAGAGACCCAGTACTTC.

This clonotype turned up a few times. This may be a read error, as it is one base from a much larger clone. The gene calls are TRBV27 and TRBJ2-3; D possibly corresponds to TRBD1 (5 bases). Looked up from germline, CDR1 is MNHEY and CDR2 is SMNVEV (reference sequence). The CDR3 loop spans 14 amino acids. V was trimmed by 3 bases and J by 2 bases, leaving 9 bases between them. The CDR3 coding sequence is TGTGCCAGCAGTTTGAGGACAAACACAGATACGCAGTATTTT. It is translated as CASSLRTNTDTQYF.

There are many counts of this clonotype. V gene TRBV18 combines with J gene TRBJ2-7; the match to TRBD2 covers 8 bases. This CDR3 has 14 amino acids. Germline trimming cut 6 bases from V and 3 bases from J; bases unmatched to any gene: 7. The germline CDR1 and CDR2 sequences are KGHSH and LQKENI. Here the CDR3 reads CASSPSAGGYEQYF. CDR3 in DNA: TGTGCCAGCTCCCCGTCGGCGGGGGGCTACGAGCAGTACTTC.

This clonotype is large. The chain is built from TRBV6-5 and TRBJ2-7; D tentatively reads TRBD1 or TRBD2 (5 bases each). The CDR3 spans 16 residues. V was trimmed by 2 bases and J by 0 bases, leaving 14 bases between them. CDR1 and CDR2 (germline): MNHEY, SVGAGI. This chain's CDR3 is CASSYAQGTASYEQYF. For the CDR3, the DNA is TGTGCCAGCAGTTACGCGCAAGGGACCGCCTCCTACGAGCAGTACTTC.

This clonotype has more than one count but fewer than ten. DNA for the CDR3: TGTGCCACCAGTGATACGGGAACCGACTACGAGCAGTACTTC. Amino acid sequence: CATSDTGTDYEQYF. This chain joins TRBV24-1 and TRBJ2-7, with D possibly matching TRBD2 (5 bases). V lost 3 bases and J 3 bases, leaving 11 bases between the germline ends. The CDR3 sequence is 14 residues long. Per germline, CDR1 KGHDR and CDR2 SFDVKD.

As regards this clonotype: This CDR3 is missing its conserved last phenylalanine or tryptophan, likely due to a read error. The chain recombines TRBV18 with TRBJ2-3; D might be TRBD2 (5 bases). The germline CDR1 and CDR2 sequences are KGHSH and LQKENI. The CDR3 sequence is 15 residues long. Trimming left V 2 bases short and J 1 base short, with 10 bases between. In DNA form, the CDR3 reads TGTGCCAGCTCACCAACCCAGGAGGGCACAGATACGCAGTATATT. This codes for CASSPTQEGTDTQYI.

This clonotype came up many times. The V and J genes are TRBV28 and TRBJ1-1, with TRBD1 matching 7 bases. Germline CDR1 MDHEN, CDR2 SYDVKM. CDR3 length equals 15 residues. Germline trimming cut 5 bases from V and 0 bases from J; bases unmatched to any gene: 6. In DNA, the CDR3 is TGTGCCAGCAGTACAGGGGCCGGCATGAACACTGAAGCTTTCTTT. Its translation is CASSTGAGMNTEAFF. The full variable domain, completed using reference TRBV28 and TRBJ1-1, is DVKVTQSSRYLVKRTGEKVFLECVQDMDHENMFWYRQDPGLGLRLIYFSYDVKMKEKGDIPEGYSVSREKKERFSLILESASTNQTSMYLCASSTGAGMNTEAFFGQGTRLTVV.

For this clonotype: This sequence may be a read error, since a much larger clone differs from it by one base. This chain links TRBV11-2 with TRBJ2-3; TRBD2 agrees at 13 bases. CDR1 is SGHAT, CDR2 FQNNGV, per germline. CDR3 size: 15 residues. The CDR3 sequence: CVSSRRLAGGDTQYF. The DNA of the CDR3 is TGTGTCAGCAGCCGCAGACTAGCGGGGGGAGATACGCAGTATTTT.

In this sample, this clonotype turned up many times. The chain is built from TRBV28 and TRBJ2-1, with D possibly being TRBD1 or TRBD2 (5 bases each). The CDR3 contains 14 residues. V lost 8 bases and J 7 bases, leaving 18 bases between the germline ends. The germline V gene has CDR1 MDHEN and CDR2 SYDVKM. The CDR3 bases are TGTGCCAGCTGCCACTCCAGCGAGGGGAATGAGCAGTTCTTC. Protein: CASCHSSEGNEQFF.

This clonotype was picked up many times. The chain combines TRBV10-2 with TRBJ1-5; D gene uncertain. The CDR3 runs to 12 residues. Trimming removed 9 bases from V and 0 bases from J, with 6 bases in between. CDR1 WSHSY and CDR2 SAAADI come from the germline V gene. The DNA for the CDR3 is TGCGCCAGTGGGGATAGCAATCAGCCCCAGCATTTT. This codes for CASGDSNQPQHF.

In its sample, this clonotype was seen many times. V usage is TRBV24-1 and J usage is TRBJ2-3; TRBD2 matches at 7 bases. The trim removed 1 base at V and 2 bases at J, leaving 8 bases unmatched. The CDR3 consists of 17 residues. CDR1 is KGHDR and CDR2 is SFDVKD in the germline V gene. CDR3: CATSDLKQAGITDTQYF. DNA for the CDR3: TGTGCCACCAGTGATTTAAAGCAAGCGGGGATCACAGATACGCAGTATTTT.

A remark on this clonotype: The junction departs from germline at one end; a sequencing error may be responsible. V and J are TRBV30 and TRBJ2-3; 7 nucleotides agree with TRBD2. Germline V gives CDR1 GTSNPN, CDR2 SVGIG (reference sequence). CDR3 length: 11 amino acids. The CDR3 loop is CVWSGEGAQYF. The CDR3 nucleotides are TGTGTCTGGAGCGGGGAGGGAGCGCAGTATTTT. Looking up the rest from reference TRBV30 and TRBJ2-3 gives the full variable domain: SQTIHQWPATLVQPVGSPLSLECTVEGTSNPNLYWYRQAAGRGLQLLFYSVGIGQISSEVPQNLSASRPQDRQFILSSKKLLLSDSGFYLCVWSGEGAQYFGPGTRLTVL.

This clonotype was observed a few times. The chain recombines TRBV28 with TRBJ2-1, with D maybe TRBD2 (6 bases). Looked up from germline, CDR1 is MDHEN and CDR2 is SYDVKM. The CDR3 spans 16 residues. V dropped 10 bases and J dropped 6 bases, with 25 bases sitting between them. CDR3: CATSGGARDLFNEQFF. The CDR3 DNA sequence: TGTGCCACCTCGGGCGGGGCCCGGGACTTATTCAATGAGCAGTTCTTC.